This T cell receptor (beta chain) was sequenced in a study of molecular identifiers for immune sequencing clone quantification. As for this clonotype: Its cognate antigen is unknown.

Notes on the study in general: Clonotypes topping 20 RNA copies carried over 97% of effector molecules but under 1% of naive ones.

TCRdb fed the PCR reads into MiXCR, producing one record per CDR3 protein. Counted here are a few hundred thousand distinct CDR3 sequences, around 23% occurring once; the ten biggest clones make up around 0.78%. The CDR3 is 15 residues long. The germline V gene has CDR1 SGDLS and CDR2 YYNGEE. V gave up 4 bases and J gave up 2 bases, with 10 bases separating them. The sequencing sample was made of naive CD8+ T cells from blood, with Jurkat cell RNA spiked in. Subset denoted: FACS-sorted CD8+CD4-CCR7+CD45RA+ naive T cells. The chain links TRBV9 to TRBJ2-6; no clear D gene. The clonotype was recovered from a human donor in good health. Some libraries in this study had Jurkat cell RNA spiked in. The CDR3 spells CASSPPSAGANVLTF. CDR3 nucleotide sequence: TGTGCCAGCAGCCCCCCTTCTGCTGGGGCCAACGTCCTGACTTTC.